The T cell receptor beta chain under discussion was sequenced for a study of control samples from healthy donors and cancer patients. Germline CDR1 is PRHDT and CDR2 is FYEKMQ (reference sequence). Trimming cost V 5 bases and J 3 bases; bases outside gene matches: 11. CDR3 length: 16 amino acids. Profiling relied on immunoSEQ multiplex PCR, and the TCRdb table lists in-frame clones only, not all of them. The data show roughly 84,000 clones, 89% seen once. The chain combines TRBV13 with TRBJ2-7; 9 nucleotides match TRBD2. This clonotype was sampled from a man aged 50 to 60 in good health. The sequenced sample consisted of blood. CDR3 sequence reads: CASSPNAGGLGYEQYF. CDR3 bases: TGTGCCAGCAGCCCTAACGCGGGGGGGCTGGGCTACGAGCAGTACTTC.